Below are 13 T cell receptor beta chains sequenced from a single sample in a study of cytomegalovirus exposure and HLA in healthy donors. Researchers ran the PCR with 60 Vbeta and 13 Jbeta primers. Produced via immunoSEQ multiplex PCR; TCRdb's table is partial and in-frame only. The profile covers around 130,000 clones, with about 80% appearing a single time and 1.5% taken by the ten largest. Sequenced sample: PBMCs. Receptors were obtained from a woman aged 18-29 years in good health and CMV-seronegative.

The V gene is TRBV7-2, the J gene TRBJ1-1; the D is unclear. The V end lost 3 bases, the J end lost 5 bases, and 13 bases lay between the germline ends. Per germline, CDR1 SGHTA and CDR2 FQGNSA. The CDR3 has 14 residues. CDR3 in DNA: TGTGCCAGCAGCTTGACGGGAGTTCAAACTGAAGCTTTCTTT. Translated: CASSLTGVQTEAFF.

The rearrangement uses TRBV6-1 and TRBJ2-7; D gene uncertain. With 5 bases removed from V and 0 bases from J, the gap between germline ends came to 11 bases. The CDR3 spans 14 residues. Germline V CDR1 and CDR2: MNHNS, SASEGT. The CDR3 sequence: CASSYTLSSYEQYF. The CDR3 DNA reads TGTGCCAGCAGTTATACCCTAAGCTCCTACGAGCAGTACTTC.

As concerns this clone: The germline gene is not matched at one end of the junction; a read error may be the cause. CDR3 sequence: CASSLDASSGSILF. The CDR3 nucleotides read TGCGCCAGCAGCTTGGATGCCTCCAGCGGGAGTATCCTCTTC. The chain combines TRBV5-1 with TRBJ2-1; TRBD2 agrees at 8 bases. In germline, CDR1 is SGHRS, CDR2 YFSETQ. The CDR3 runs to 14 residues.

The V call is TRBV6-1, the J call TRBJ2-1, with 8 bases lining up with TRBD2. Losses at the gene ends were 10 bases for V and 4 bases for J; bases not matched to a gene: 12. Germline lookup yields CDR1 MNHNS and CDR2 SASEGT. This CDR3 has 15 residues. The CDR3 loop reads CATLLGLVKYNEQFF. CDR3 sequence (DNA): TGTGCCACCCTACTGGGACTAGTTAAATACAATGAGCAGTTCTTC.

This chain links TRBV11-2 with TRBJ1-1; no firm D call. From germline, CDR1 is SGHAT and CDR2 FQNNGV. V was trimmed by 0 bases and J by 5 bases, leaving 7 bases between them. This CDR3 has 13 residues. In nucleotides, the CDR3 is TGTGCCAGCAGCTTAGACTCGACAACTGAAGCTTTCTTT. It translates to CASSLDSTTEAFF.

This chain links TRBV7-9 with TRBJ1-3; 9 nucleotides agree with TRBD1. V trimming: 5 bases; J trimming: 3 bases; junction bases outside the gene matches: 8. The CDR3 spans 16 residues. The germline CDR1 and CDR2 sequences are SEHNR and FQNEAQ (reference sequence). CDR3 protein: CASSGNRGLGGNTIYF. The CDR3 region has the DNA TGTGCCAGCAGCGGAAACAGGGGGCTAGGTGGAAACACCATATATTTT.

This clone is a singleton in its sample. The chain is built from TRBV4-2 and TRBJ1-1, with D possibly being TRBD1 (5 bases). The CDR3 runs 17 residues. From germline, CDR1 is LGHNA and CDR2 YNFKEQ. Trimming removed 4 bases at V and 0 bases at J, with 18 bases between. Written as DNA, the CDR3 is TGTGCCAGCAGCCTCCCACCGGGGGAGACCATGAACACTGAAGCTTTCTTT. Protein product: CASSLPPGETMNTEAFF.

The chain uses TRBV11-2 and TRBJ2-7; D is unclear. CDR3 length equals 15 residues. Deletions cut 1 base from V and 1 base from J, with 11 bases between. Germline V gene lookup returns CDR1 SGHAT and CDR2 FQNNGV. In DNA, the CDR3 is TGTGCCAGCAGCTTAGGATCGAGATGGTCCTACGAGCAGTACTTC. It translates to CASSLGSRWSYEQYF.

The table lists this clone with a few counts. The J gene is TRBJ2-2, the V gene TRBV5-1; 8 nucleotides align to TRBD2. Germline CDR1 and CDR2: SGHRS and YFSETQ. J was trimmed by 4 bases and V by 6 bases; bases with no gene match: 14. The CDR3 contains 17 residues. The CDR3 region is CASTPGPAGEGTGELFF. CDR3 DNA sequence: TGCGCCAGCACCCCCGGACCAGCGGGAGAGGGCACCGGGGAGCTGTTTTTT.

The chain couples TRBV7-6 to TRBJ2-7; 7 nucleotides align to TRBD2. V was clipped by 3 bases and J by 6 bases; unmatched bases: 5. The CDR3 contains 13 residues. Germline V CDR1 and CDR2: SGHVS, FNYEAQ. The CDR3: CASSFELASEQYF. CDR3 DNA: TGTGCCAGCAGCTTCGAACTAGCGAGCGAGCAGTACTTC.

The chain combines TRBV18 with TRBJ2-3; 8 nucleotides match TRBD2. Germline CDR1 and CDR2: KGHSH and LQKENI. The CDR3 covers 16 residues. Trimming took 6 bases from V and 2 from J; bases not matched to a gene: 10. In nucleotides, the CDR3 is TGTGCCAGCTCCCAACCACCGACTAGCGACACAGATACGCAGTATTTT. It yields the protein CASSQPPTSDTDTQYF.

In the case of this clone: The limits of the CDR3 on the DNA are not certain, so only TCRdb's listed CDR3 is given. CDR3 protein: CASSSSRGRNEQFF. The chain has TRBV6-5 and TRBJ2-1; the DNA was not compared with TRBD1, the D call given in the table. The CDR3 contains 14 residues when both ends are counted. CDR1 and CDR2 from the germline V gene are MNHEY and SVGAGI.

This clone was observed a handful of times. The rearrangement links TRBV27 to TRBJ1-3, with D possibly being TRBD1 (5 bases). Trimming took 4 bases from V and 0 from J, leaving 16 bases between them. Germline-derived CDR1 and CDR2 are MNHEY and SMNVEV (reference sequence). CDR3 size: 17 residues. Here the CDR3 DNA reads TGTGCCAGCAGTTATAAAAGCCCCGACAGCTCTGGAAACACCATATATTTT. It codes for CASSYKSPDSSGNTIYF.